The 10 T cell receptor beta chains given below trace back to one sample, sequenced in a study of T cells in Graves' hyperthyroidism and ophthalmopathy. RNA transcripts gave rise to amplified TCR beta CDR3 regions. The HTBI set primed first-round TCR CDR3 RT-PCR. TCRdb fed the multiplex PCR reads into MiXCR, producing one record per CDR3 protein. This table holds roughly 740,000 distinct CDR3 sequences, about 16% found once. The source material was blood. These TCRs come from a man between 18 and 35 years old with Graves' hyperthyroidism.

The sample holds many counts of this clonotype. The chain recombines TRBV6-2 or TRBV6-3 with TRBJ2-7; 10 bases fit TRBD2. This CDR3 region has 16 residues. J gave up 5 bases and V 6 bases, and 13 bases lay outside the gene matches. From germline, CDR1 is MNHEY and CDR2 SVGEGT. Here the CDR3 reads CASSTLSGLASHEQYF. The CDR3 bases are TGTGCCAGCAGCACGCTCTCGGGACTAGCGTCCCACGAGCAGTACTTC.

V gene TRBV28 combines with J gene TRBJ1-6; no clear D. The germline V gene has CDR1 MDHEN and CDR2 SYDVKM. The CDR3 covers 12 residues. Between the trimmed V and J ends, which lost 3 bases and 10 bases, there was a span of 7 bases. The CDR3 coding sequence is TGTGCCAGCAGTTTGGCGGTGTCACCCCTCCACTTT. It specifies CASSLAVSPLHF.

This clonotype was seen many times. The rearrangement links TRBV14 to TRBJ2-7; maybe TRBD1 (5 bases). Trimming shortened V by 4 bases and J by 4 bases, and 17 bases separated the two germline ends. Germline values: CDR1 SGHDN, CDR2 FVKESK. CDR3 length: 15 residues. The CDR3 sequence is CASSLRTTKGYEQYF. The CDR3, as DNA: TGTGCCAGCAGCCTACGTACTACTAAGGGGTACGAGCAGTACTTC.

This clonotype has more than one count but fewer than ten. The V and J genes are TRBV19 and TRBJ1-6; tentative D call: TRBD1 (5 bases). V gave up 5 bases and J gave up 8 bases, with 13 bases separating them. Germline values: CDR1 LNHDA, CDR2 SQIVND (reference sequence). The CDR3 is made up of 14 amino acids. CDR3 sequence (DNA): TGTGCCAGTAGTGCGGGACCCCGTGATTCACCCCTCCACTTT. It yields the protein CASSAGPRDSPLHF.

CDR3 DNA sequence: TGTGCCAGCAGTTACTCGATGTTGGCACTCTCGAACACCGGGGAGCTGTTTTTT. Translated: CASSYSMLALSNTGELFF. This chain connects TRBV6-2 or TRBV6-3 to TRBJ2-2; the D is unclear. Trimming pared 0 bases from V and 0 bases from J, leaving 14 bases between. Looked up from germline, CDR1 is MNHEY and CDR2 is SVGEGT. The CDR3 has 18 residues.

Comment on this clonotype: This may come from a read error, since a much larger clone is one base off. This chain joins TRBV7-2 and TRBJ2-1, with a weak D call TRBD2 (6 bases). The V gene's germline CDR1 is SGHTA and CDR2 FQGNSA. The CDR3 has 14 residues. Trimming removed 8 bases at V and 7 bases at J, with 18 bases between. CDR3 sequence: CASGLSGVGNEQFF. In DNA, the CDR3 is TGTGCCAGCGGCCTATCGGGAGTTGGTAATGAGCAGTTCTTC.

The chain uses TRBV15 and TRBJ2-3; D tentatively reads TRBD1 or TRBD2 (6 bases each). The CDR3 is made up of 16 amino acids. Trimming took 5 bases from V and 6 from J, leaving 21 bases between them. Germline V gene sequence: CDR1 LNHNV, CDR2 YYDKDF (reference sequence). The CDR3 region has the DNA TGTGCCACCAGCGGGATGGGGGGCGCCCGGGGGGATACGCAGTATTTT. Encoded protein: CATSGMGGARGDTQYF. The full variable domain, with the rest looked up from reference TRBV15 and TRBJ2-3, is DAMVIQNPRYQVTQFGKPVTLSCSQTLNHNVMYWYQQKSSQAPKLLFHYYDKDFNNEADTPDNFQSRRPNTSFCFLDIRSPGLGDTAMYLCATSGMGGARGDTQYFGPGTRLTVL.

In this sample, this clonotype turned up a few times. This chain connects TRBV6-1 to TRBJ2-4, with D perhaps TRBD2 (5 bases). V lost 6 bases and J lost 0, with 6 bases in between. Germline V gene sequence: CDR1 MNHNS, CDR2 SASEGT. The CDR3 runs 13 residues. DNA for the CDR3: TGTGCCAGCAGGCGGGCAGCCAAAAACATTCAGTACTTC. Translation: CASRRAAKNIQYF.

In its sample, this clonotype was seen a few times. The rearrangement joins TRBV29-1 to TRBJ2-1; 7 bases match TRBD1. This CDR3 spans 12 amino acids. The V gene's germline CDR1 is SQVTM and CDR2 ANQGSEA. Trimming cost V 7 bases and J 4 bases; bases outside gene matches: 4. The CDR3 sequence is CSGGQAYNEQFF. CDR3 DNA sequence: TGCAGCGGAGGACAGGCTTACAATGAGCAGTTCTTC.

The table lists this clonotype with many counts. The chain links TRBV7-8 to TRBJ2-7; 8 bases agree with TRBD2. With V trimmed by 0 bases and J by 7 bases, 14 bases remained unmatched. The CDR3 has 17 residues. Germline assignment: CDR1 SGHVS and CDR2 FQNEAQ. Written as DNA, the CDR3 is TGTGCCAGCAGCTTAGCGCGGACTAGCCTCACGATTCCTGAGCAGTACTTC. Amino acids: CASSLARTSLTIPEQYF.